Shown below are 26 T cell receptor beta chains from a single sample sequenced in a study of OX40 agonist ivuxolimab in advanced cancers. This table comes from immunoSEQ multiplex PCR, and its TCRdb copy is limited to in-frame clones, with some not included. The repertoire holds 60,000 or so clones, with roughly 87% as singletons. This material consisted of CD4+ or CD8+ T cells sorted from blood, taken in a trial of the OX40 agonist ivuxolimab. These receptors were collected from an adult with an advanced solid tumor such as melanoma, head and neck, liver or kidney cancer.

J is TRBJ1-1 and V is TRBV7-8; 8 nucleotides line up with TRBD1. The CDR3 spans 15 residues. The V gene's germline CDR1 is SGHVS and CDR2 FQNEAQ. V shed 2 bases, J shed 3 bases, and the junction held 5 bases outside the gene matches. CDR3 bases: TGTGCCAGCAGCTTACAGGGGGCTGGGGACACTGAAGCTTTCTTT. Its protein is CASSLQGAGDTEAFF.

This sequence joins TRBV28 and TRBJ2-1, with D hard to call. Trimming shortened V by 6 bases and J by 6 bases, and 15 bases separated the two germline ends. CDR1 and CDR2 (germline): MDHEN, SYDVKM. The CDR3 is made up of 14 amino acids. This CDR3 reads CASRTSPARNEQFF. CDR3 sequence (DNA): TGTGCCAGCAGAACCAGCCCAGCTCGCAATGAGCAGTTCTTC.

The V call is TRBV28, the J call TRBJ1-4; the D gene is possibly TRBD1 (6 bases). V was shortened by 4 bases and J by 8 bases, with 17 bases between the two germline ends. Germline-derived CDR1 and CDR2 are MDHEN and SYDVKM. The CDR3 is made up of 15 amino acids. DNA for the CDR3: TGTGCCAGCAGTTCCCTCGGAGGGGGTGGAGAAAAACTGTTTTTT. Its translation is CASSSLGGGGEKLFF.

The chain couples TRBV5-1 to TRBJ1-5; tentative D call: TRBD1 (6 bases). Germline V gene sequence: CDR1 SGHRS, CDR2 YFSETQ. The CDR3 contains 15 residues. The V and J ends lost 2 bases and 3 bases respectively, with 12 bases between them. CDR3 nucleotide sequence: TGCGCCAGCAGCTTAACCGGGACAAACAATCAGCCCCAGCATTTT. It codes for CASSLTGTNNQPQHF.

The chain carries TRBV25-1 and TRBJ1-2; D is unclear. CDR1 is MGHDK and CDR2 is SYGVNS in the germline V gene. V lost 5 bases and J 2 bases, leaving 6 bases between the germline ends. The CDR3 length is 12 residues. CDR3 bases: TGTGCCAGCAGTTTTGGGAACTATGGCTACACCTTC. It translates to CASSFGNYGYTF.

This clone was seen a single time. The rearrangement joins TRBV5-1 to TRBJ1-1; D is ambiguous. The V end was cut by 4 bases, the J end by 3 bases, with 13 bases between. Germline V lookup: CDR1 SGHRS, CDR2 YFSETQ. The CDR3 is made up of 14 amino acids. The CDR3 reads CASSPLDLYTEAFF. The CDR3 DNA reads TGCGCCAGCAGCCCCTTGGACTTGTACACTGAAGCTTTCTTT.

The chain employs TRBV4-1 and TRBJ2-4; 13 bases match TRBD2. The CDR3 length is 18 residues. Germline CDR1 MGHRA, CDR2 YSYEKL. Trimming removed 0 bases from V and 5 bases from J; junction bases left unmatched: 7. CDR3 bases: TGCGCCAGCAGCCAAGAGCGAACTAGCGGGAGGGCCCAAAACATTCAGTACTTC. Translating it yields CASSQERTSGRAQNIQYF.

The sample holds one count of this clone. The rearrangement joins TRBV18 to TRBJ1-6; D is unresolved. Germline lookup yields CDR1 KGHSH and CDR2 LQKENI. This CDR3 is 14 amino acids long. Trimming pared 3 bases from V and 5 bases from J, leaving 8 bases between. The CDR3 bases are TGTGCCAGCTCACCTGGCCTCGATAATTCACCCCTCCACTTT. This codes for CASSPGLDNSPLHF.

V gene TRBV7-2 combines with J gene TRBJ2-2; D remains unclear. There are 12 residues in the CDR3. Germline CDR1 and CDR2: SGHTA and FQGNSA. V was trimmed by 7 bases and J by 4 bases, leaving 7 bases between them. CDR3 DNA: TGTGCCAGCACCCGAGGCACCGGGGAGCTGTTTTTT. It is translated as CASTRGTGELFF.

The V call is TRBV5-1, the J call TRBJ2-3; unclear D gene. Germline V gene sequence: CDR1 SGHRS, CDR2 YFSETQ. The CDR3 length is 12 residues. Trimming took 1 base from V and 2 from J, leaving 2 bases between them. The CDR3 region has the DNA TGCGCCAGCAGCTTGCCCACAGATACGCAGTATTTT. This gives the protein CASSLPTDTQYF.

CDR3 coding DNA: TGTGCCAGCTCACCACCGAAAGGGACAGTCGGATCGGGCGGCTACACCTTC. Its translation: CASSPPKGTVGSGGYTF. J is TRBJ1-2 and V is TRBV18; 7 nucleotides agree with TRBD1. The CDR3 length is 17 residues. Germline V gene lookup returns CDR1 KGHSH and CDR2 LQKENI. The J segment lost 8 bases and the V segment lost 0 bases, leaving 15 bases of the junction unmatched. The complete variable domain, with remaining parts taken from reference TRBV18 and TRBJ1-2, reads NAGVMQNPRHLVRRRGQEARLRCSPMKGHSHVYWYRQLPEEGLKFMVYLQKENIIDESGMPKERFSAEFPKEGPSILRIQQVVRGDSAAYFCASSPPKGTVGSGGYTFGSGTRLTVV.

This chain links TRBV9 with TRBJ1-2; TRBD1 agrees at 7 bases. The V gene end was trimmed by 4 bases and the J gene end by 7 bases; junction bases not matched to a gene: 13. This CDR3 is built from 15 residues. CDR1 is SGDLS, CDR2 YYNGEE, per germline. The CDR3 loop is CASSPLERGRGGYTF. The CDR3 DNA reads as TGTGCCAGCAGCCCCCTCGAGAGGGGGCGGGGTGGCTACACCTTC.

The chain employs TRBV10-2 and TRBJ2-1; possible D gene TRBD1, 5 bases. Germline-derived CDR1 and CDR2 are WSHSY and SAAADI. The CDR3 is 15 residues long. The V end was cut by 4 bases, the J end by 4 bases, with 14 bases between. This CDR3 is CASSGGHPAYNEQFF. The CDR3 DNA is TGCGCCAGCAGTGGAGGACACCCGGCATACAATGAGCAGTTCTTC.

This clone was recorded only once. Without the conserved terminal phenylalanine or tryptophan, this CDR3 likely stems from a read error. The chain couples TRBV19 to TRBJ1-2; TRBD1 agrees at 8 bases. Trimming took 2 bases from V and 6 from J; bases not matched to a gene: 5. The germline V gene has CDR1 LNHDA and CDR2 SQIVND (reference sequence). The CDR3 is 14 residues long. The CDR3 sequence: CASSIRTGKNGYTL. In DNA, the CDR3 is TGTGCCAGTAGTATACGGACAGGGAAGAATGGCTACACCCTC.

This rearrangement joins TRBV5-8 to TRBJ2-7, with 10 nucleotides matching TRBD1. Germline values: CDR1 SGHTS, CDR2 YDEGEE. Losses at the gene ends were 5 bases for V and 3 bases for J; bases not matched to a gene: 8. This CDR3 is 15 amino acids long. The CDR3 nucleotides are TGTGCCAGCAGTGCAAGGGGACAGGGGATCTACGAGCAGTACTTC. Protein product: CASSARGQGIYEQYF.

This chain connects TRBV19 to TRBJ2-1; 9 bases are shared with TRBD2. CDR1 and CDR2 (germline): LNHDA, SQIVND (reference sequence). CDR3 size: 16 residues. V shed 5 bases and J 4 bases; nucleotides not matched to a gene: 9. The CDR3 DNA sequence: TGTGCCAGTAGTCAACTTAGCGGGAGTGTTTACAATGAGCAGTTCTTC. Translating gives CASSQLSGSVYNEQFF.

J is TRBJ1-5 and V is TRBV20-1, with D tentatively TRBD1 (5 bases). Trimming stripped 4 bases from V and 7 bases from J, with 8 bases between. Germline-derived CDR1 and CDR2 are DFQATT and SNEGSKA (reference sequence). The CDR3 runs to 11 residues. CDR3 DNA sequence: TGCAGTGCTACCGCAGGGCAGCCCCAGCATTTT. The encoded protein is CSATAGQPQHF.

The gene calls are TRBV30 and TRBJ2-7; D gene unclear. Between the trimmed V and J ends, which lost 3 bases and 6 bases, there was a span of 15 bases. CDR1 and CDR2 (germline): GTSNPN, SVGIG (reference sequence). The CDR3 covers 13 residues. DNA of the CDR3: TGTGCCTGGAGCGTACGCCCCCCCTCCGAGCAGTACTTC. Translation: CAWSVRPPSEQYF. Variable domain in full (rest from reference TRBV30 and TRBJ2-7): SQTIHQWPATLVQPVGSPLSLECTVEGTSNPNLYWYRQAAGRGLQLLFYSVGIGQISSEVPQNLSASRPQDRQFILSSKKLLLSDSGFYLCAWSVRPPSEQYFGPGTRLTVT.

The rearrangement joins TRBV28 to TRBJ1-6; TRBD1 matches at 8 bases. J was trimmed by 0 bases and V by 8 bases; bases with no gene match: 6. Per the germline V gene, CDR1 is MDHEN and CDR2 is SYDVKM. This CDR3 contains 16 residues. CDR3 amino acids: CASLGQGSSYNSPLHF. The CDR3 DNA reads as TGTGCCAGCCTTGGACAGGGAAGCTCCTATAATTCACCCCTCCACTTT.

The chain joins TRBV10-3 to TRBJ2-7; 8 positions match TRBD1. V gave up 6 bases and J gave up 2 bases; unmatched junction bases: 0. Germline-derived CDR1 and CDR2 are ENHRY and SYGVKD. This CDR3 spans 12 amino acids. CDR3: CAIRQGAYEQYF. In DNA, the CDR3 is TGTGCCATCAGACAGGGGGCCTACGAGCAGTACTTC.

The chain recombines TRBV7-2 with TRBJ2-1; unclear D gene. From germline, CDR1 is SGHTA and CDR2 FQGNSA. Between the trimmed V and J ends, which lost 0 bases and 2 bases, there was a span of 5 bases. The CDR3 extends over 14 amino acids. Here the CDR3 reads CASSLAVAYNEQFF. As DNA, the CDR3 is TGTGCCAGCAGCTTAGCGGTTGCCTACAATGAGCAGTTCTTC.

This chain uses TRBV2 with TRBJ1-6; the match to TRBD1 covers 10 bases. The germline gives CDR1 SNHLY, CDR2 FYNNEI. The CDR3 is 13 amino acids. V shed 10 bases and J 7 bases; nucleotides not matched to a gene: 4. CDR3 region: CATRTGGNSPLHF. CDR3 DNA: TGTGCCACAAGGACAGGGGGAAATTCACCCCTCCACTTT.

V is TRBV5-1 and J is TRBJ2-1, with 8 bases fitting TRBD2. CDR3 length: 16 amino acids. The germline gives CDR1 SGHRS, CDR2 YFSETQ. With V trimmed by 0 bases and J by 6 bases, 8 bases remained unmatched. DNA of the CDR3: TGCGCCAGCAGCTTGGAGGCCGGGAGGGGATTCAATGAGCAGTTCTTC. It specifies CASSLEAGRGFNEQFF. Full variable domain (missing parts from reference TRBV5-1 and TRBJ2-1): KAGVTQTPRYLIKTRGQQVTLSCSPISGHRSVSWYQQTPGQGLQFLFEYFSETQRNKGNFPGRFSGRQFSNSRSEMNVSTLELGDSALYLCASSLEAGRGFNEQFFGPGTRLTVL.

The chain combines TRBV9 with TRBJ2-2; unclear D gene. V was pared by 6 bases and J by 7 bases, with 7 bases between. The CDR3 has 11 residues. The V gene's germline CDR1 is SGDLS and CDR2 YYNGEE. The CDR3 DNA sequence: TGTGCCAGCAACAATCTCGGGGAGCTGTTTTTT. The encoded protein is CASNNLGELFF.

The rearrangement uses TRBV19 and TRBJ1-5, with no clear D. Germline CDR1 is LNHDA and CDR2 is SQIVND (reference sequence). The V and J ends lost 6 bases and 0 bases respectively, with 6 bases between them. The length of the CDR3 is 13 residues. This CDR3 reads CASRRYSNQPQHF. The CDR3 DNA reads as TGTGCCAGTAGGAGATATAGCAATCAGCCCCAGCATTTT. Complete variable domain (other parts from reference TRBV19 and TRBJ1-5): DGGITQSPKYLFRKEGQNVTLSCEQNLNHDAMYWYRQDPGQGLRLIYYSQIVNDFQKGDIAEGYSVSREKKESFPLTVTSAQKNPTAFYLCASRRYSNQPQHFGDGTRLSIL.

The table lists this clone with a count of one. The rearrangement links TRBV7-8 to TRBJ2-1, with TRBD2 identical over 8 bases. The CDR3 runs to 16 residues. CDR1 and CDR2 (germline): SGHVS, FQNEAQ. After removal of 6 bases from V and 2 bases from J, the junction contained 9 bases not matched to a gene. CDR3 DNA: TGTGCCAGCAGTTTCGGGAGGGGGACGGCCTACAATGAGCAGTTCTTC. This sequence encodes CASSFGRGTAYNEQFF.